This entry lists 10 T cell receptor beta chains sequenced from one sample in a study of human T cells and chemical hapten exposure. One entry per CDR3 protein results from TCRdb running MiXCR on the RACE reads. Of approximately 400,000 distinct CDR3 sequences listed, approximately 5% are singletons. Time point reported: pre-sensitization, week 0. The treatment denotes: therapeutic diphenylcyclopropenone sensitization with weekly scalp DPC. The sample was whole blood, taken in connection with sensitization to the hapten diphenylcyclopropenone (DPC). Every receptor here comes from a woman aged 50 to 60 with alopecia areata. Some clones in this sample may be carry-over from other donors' samples.

This clonotype showed up many times. CDR3 region: CASSQDRRGEKTQYF. In DNA, the CDR3 is TGTGCCAGCAGCCAAGATCGAAGGGGGGAGAAGACCCAGTACTTC. The chain combines TRBV3-1 with TRBJ2-5, with D perhaps matching TRBD1 or TRBD2 (6 bases each). Trimming removed 0 bases from V and 6 bases from J, with 14 bases in between. Germline loops: CDR1 LGHDT, CDR2 YNNKEL (reference sequence). The CDR3 length is 15 residues.

In this sample, this clonotype turned up many times. The chain combines TRBV27 with TRBJ1-2; D is undetermined. V was shortened by 2 bases and J by 6 bases, with 10 bases between the two germline ends. Germline V gene lookup returns CDR1 MNHEY and CDR2 SMNVEV (reference sequence). This CDR3 is built from 13 residues. The CDR3 is CASSLSYRDGYTF. The CDR3 bases are TGTGCCAGCAGTTTAAGCTACCGGGATGGCTACACCTTC.

This clonotype was picked up many times. The chain links TRBV20-1 to TRBJ2-1; TRBD1 agrees at 7 bases. The CDR3 is 15 amino acids. V lost 0 bases, J lost 3 bases, and 5 bases stayed unmatched. Germline V lookup: CDR1 DFQATT, CDR2 SNEGSKA (reference sequence). The CDR3 DNA is TGCAGTGCTAGAGATTCACAGGGGATCTACAATGAGCAGTTCTTC. Protein: CSARDSQGIYNEQFF.

Ten or more counts support this clonotype. The CDR3 sequence is CASSQRHLDEAFF. CDR3 nucleotide sequence: TGTGCCAGCAGCCAGAGACACCTAGATGAAGCTTTCTTT. The chain employs TRBV12-3 or TRBV12-4 and TRBJ1-1; D is uncertain. Trimming cost V 6 bases and J 7 bases, with 15 bases left between them. The CDR3 has 13 residues.

This clonotype has more than one count but fewer than ten. The V and J genes are TRBV27 and TRBJ2-5; TRBD2 aligns across 8 bases. Losses at the gene ends were 4 bases for V and 3 bases for J; bases not matched to a gene: 1. The CDR3 contains 13 residues. Looked up from germline, CDR1 is MNHEY and CDR2 is SMNVEV (reference sequence). CDR3 nucleotide sequence: TGTGCCAGCAGTTCAGCGGGAGAAGAGACCCAGTACTTC. Residues: CASSSAGEETQYF.

This clonotype came up many times. V usage is TRBV7-6 and J usage is TRBJ2-1; D is unclear. CDR3 length: 13 residues. Looked up from germline, CDR1 is SGHVS and CDR2 is FNYEAQ. V gave up 0 bases and J gave up 9 bases, with 9 bases separating them. In DNA form, the CDR3 reads TGTGCCAGCAGCTTAGCGCGGTCTCCTGAGCAGTTCTTC. The encoded protein is CASSLARSPEQFF.

This clonotype has just a few counts. The chain employs TRBV20-1 and TRBJ1-4; D perhaps matches TRBD1 (5 bases). The CDR3 has 13 residues. From germline, CDR1 is DFQATT and CDR2 SNEGSKA (reference sequence). CDR3 nucleotides: TGCAGCGGGGGGGGAGCGACTAATGAAAAACTGTTTTTT. The encoded protein is CSGGGATNEKLFF.

In its sample, this clonotype was seen many times. This sequence joins TRBV12-3 or TRBV12-4 and TRBJ2-1; D is possibly TRBD1 (6 bases). The CDR3 is 15 residues long. V dropped 6 bases and J dropped 6 bases, with 18 bases sitting between them. CDR3 sequence reads: CASRPGHNRVNEQFF. CDR3 nucleotide sequence: TGTGCCAGCAGACCGGGACACAACCGAGTCAATGAGCAGTTCTTC.

This clonotype was counted only a few times. The V call is TRBV13, the J call TRBJ2-1, with 16 bases that match TRBD2. Unmatched junction bases numbered 8, after V lost 4 bases and J lost 8 bases. Germline values: CDR1 PRHDT, CDR2 FYEKMQ (reference sequence). CDR3 length equals 17 residues. CDR3 sequence: CASSSGTSGRARDEQFF. The CDR3 coding sequence is TGTGCCAGCAGCTCAGGGACTAGCGGGAGGGCCAGGGATGAGCAGTTCTTC.

This clonotype was found many times. The V call is TRBV21-1, the J call TRBJ2-2; no check of the table's D call, TRBD2, against the DNA was made. TRBV21-1 is a listed pseudogene. This CDR3 is 18 amino acids long. For the CDR3, the DNA is TGTGCCAGCAACCCCCGACTAGCGGGATGGGAGAACACCGGGGAGCTGTTTTTT. The encoded protein is CASNPRLAGWENTGELFF.